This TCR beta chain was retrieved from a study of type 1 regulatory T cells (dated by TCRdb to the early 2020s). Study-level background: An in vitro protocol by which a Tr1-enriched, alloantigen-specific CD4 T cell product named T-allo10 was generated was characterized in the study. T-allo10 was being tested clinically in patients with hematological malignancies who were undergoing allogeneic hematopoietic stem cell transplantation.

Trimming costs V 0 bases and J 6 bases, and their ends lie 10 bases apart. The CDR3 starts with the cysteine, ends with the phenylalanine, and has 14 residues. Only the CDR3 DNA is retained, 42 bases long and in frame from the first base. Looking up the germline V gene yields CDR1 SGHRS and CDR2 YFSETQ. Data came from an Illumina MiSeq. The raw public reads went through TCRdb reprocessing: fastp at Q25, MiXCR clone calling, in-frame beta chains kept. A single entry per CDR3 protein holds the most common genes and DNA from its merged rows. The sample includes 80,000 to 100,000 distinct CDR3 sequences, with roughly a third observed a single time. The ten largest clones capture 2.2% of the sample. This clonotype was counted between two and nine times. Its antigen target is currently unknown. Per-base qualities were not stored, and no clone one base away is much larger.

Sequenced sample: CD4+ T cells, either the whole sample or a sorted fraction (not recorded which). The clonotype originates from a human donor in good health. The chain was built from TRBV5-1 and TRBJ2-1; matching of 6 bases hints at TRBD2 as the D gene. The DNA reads TGCGCCAGCAGCTTGGGGGACTCCCCCAATGAGCAGTTCTTC. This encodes CASSLGDSPNEQFF.